The 5 T cell receptor beta chains in this list originate from one sample, sequenced in a study of blood T cells in healthy people across ages. Then a second PCR, running roughly 7 to 11 cycles, was carried out with a sample-barcoded 5' primer and a J-beta primer mix. TCRdb re-derived calls from the 5' RACE reads in MiXCR, one entry per CDR3 protein. Of 1.5 million to 2 million distinct CDR3 sequences listed, about two fifths are singletons. Source material: blood. The source of these receptors is a human donor in good health.

This clonotype has more than one count but fewer than ten. The chain is built from TRBV6-5 and TRBJ2-2; D is uncertain. CDR3 size: 14 residues. The ends were cut back, 5 bases at V and 1 base at J, with 8 bases in the middle. The germline V gene has CDR1 MNHEY and CDR2 SVGAGI. The CDR3 reads CASSRDKNTGELFF. In DNA, the CDR3 is TGTGCCAGCAGTCGTGACAAGAACACCGGGGAGCTGTTTTTT.

Only a few counts were recorded for this clonotype. This chain joins TRBV5-1 and TRBJ2-3; 7 nucleotides match TRBD2. V lost 1 base, J lost 3 bases, and 8 bases stayed unmatched. Germline-derived CDR1 and CDR2 are SGHRS and YFSETQ. The CDR3 loop spans 16 amino acids. The CDR3 nucleotides read TGCGCCAGCAGCTTGTTCCCCGGGGAGGGGACAGATACGCAGTATTTT. The encoded protein is CASSLFPGEGTDTQYF.

This chain connects TRBV20-1 to TRBJ1-2, with a tentative D call TRBD1 (6 bases). This CDR3 contains 13 residues. V was shortened by 0 bases and J by 10 bases, with 15 bases between the two germline ends. CDR1 is DFQATT and CDR2 is SNEGSKA in the germline V gene (reference sequence). CDR3 amino acids: CSARDHRVRYYTF. The CDR3 DNA reads TGCAGTGCTAGAGATCACAGGGTACGATACTACACCTTC.

The rearrangement links TRBV4-2 to TRBJ2-2; D is possibly TRBD2 (6 bases). V was trimmed by 2 bases and J by 4 bases, leaving 17 bases between them. The germline V gene encodes CDR1 LGHNA and CDR2 YNFKEQ. This CDR3 region has 17 residues. The DNA of the CDR3 is TGTGCCAGCAGCCAATTCGGAATCAGGGAGGCCACCGGGGAGCTGTTTTTT. Translated: CASSQFGIREATGELFF.

The chain couples TRBV5-1 to TRBJ2-3; 11 bases line up with TRBD2. CDR1 is SGHRS, CDR2 YFSETQ, per germline. With V trimmed by 7 bases and J by 2 bases, 15 bases remained unmatched. This CDR3 has 18 residues. The CDR3 nucleotides read TGCGCCAGCTCCGGACATTTGACTAGCGGGGTTCCCACAGATACGCAGTATTTT. It is translated as CASSGHLTSGVPTDTQYF. The whole variable domain, filled in from reference TRBV5-1 and TRBJ2-3, reads KAGVTQTPRYLIKTRGQQVTLSCSPISGHRSVSWYQQTPGQGLQFLFEYFSETQRNKGNFPGRFSGRQFSNSRSEMNVSTLELGDSALYLCASSGHLTSGVPTDTQYFGPGTRLTVL.